This T cell receptor (beta chain) was sequenced for a study of blood T cell repertoires in COVID-19. Study at large: Italy, Spain and the United States were the sources of the convalescent and acute COVID-19 samples.

Adults between about 18 and 89 years of age took part from 20 to 25 US areas. Cohort placement rested on clinical history that participants reported themselves. Source study methods: Nucleated cell number was recorded as an estimate derived from reference gene primer amplification. The protocol was immunoSEQ multiplex PCR, while the TCRdb copy is restricted to in-frame clones and leaves out a portion. Clone size and V and J calls were adopted from that table, with D and trimming inferred from the DNA. The sample yields roughly 260,000 clones, about nine tenths seen once. The CDR3 runs 14 residues. Looked up from germline, CDR1 is MDHEN and CDR2 is SYDVKM. Trimming took 7 bases from V and 5 from J, leaving 17 bases between them.

This clonotype originated in a woman under 30 who had recovered from COVID-19. Sequencing input: PBMCs or T cells enriched from blood (not recorded which). This rearrangement joins TRBV28 to TRBJ1-1; D ambiguous. The CDR3 loop reads CASTKTLERTEAFF. The CDR3 bases are TGTGCCAGCACTAAGACCTTGGAGAGGACTGAAGCTTTCTTT.